What follows are 3 T cell receptor beta chains derived from one specimen sequenced in a study of T-cell reconstitution after alpha-beta-depleted transplantation in children. Preparation of the TCRbeta library was carried out with unique molecular identifiers. TCRdb analysed the PCR reads with MiXCR anew, one entry per CDR3 protein. The data show 200,000 to 250,000 distinct CDR3 sequences, approximately 10% seen once. The material was PBMCs, obtained before TCRalphabeta/CD19-depleted stem cell transplant. These receptors all come from a child under two years old with acute myeloid leukemia, due to receive a stem cell transplant.

Many counts were recorded for this clonotype. CDR3 nucleotide sequence: TGCAGCGTTGAAGATTATAATGGCTACACCTTC. Encoded protein: CSVEDYNGYTF. This chain links TRBV29-1 with TRBJ1-2; D is uncertain. Germline V gene lookup returns CDR1 SQVTM and CDR2 ANQGSEA. V lost 0 bases and J 6 bases, leaving 5 bases between the germline ends. The CDR3 is made up of 11 amino acids.

The sample holds many counts of this clonotype. The rearrangement links TRBV7-9 to TRBJ2-3, with TRBD1 matching over 8 bases. Per the germline V gene, CDR1 is SEHNR and CDR2 is FQNEAQ (reference sequence). The CDR3 runs to 15 residues. The trim removed 7 bases at V and 6 bases at J, leaving 12 bases unmatched. CDR3 nucleotides: TGTGCCAGCATCTCCTCGGGACAGGCGGTTGATACGCAGTATTTT. It specifies CASISSGQAVDTQYF.

This clonotype was seen ten or more times. V gene TRBV28 combines with J gene TRBJ1-1; possible D gene TRBD1, 5 bases. V was clipped by 6 bases and J by 3 bases, with 17 bases between them. CDR3 length: 15 amino acids. Per germline, CDR1 MDHEN and CDR2 SYDVKM. Written as DNA, the CDR3 is TGTGCCAGCAGCTACAGCTTCAGGGAAGACACTGAAGCTTTCTTT. Its translation: CASSYSFREDTEAFF.